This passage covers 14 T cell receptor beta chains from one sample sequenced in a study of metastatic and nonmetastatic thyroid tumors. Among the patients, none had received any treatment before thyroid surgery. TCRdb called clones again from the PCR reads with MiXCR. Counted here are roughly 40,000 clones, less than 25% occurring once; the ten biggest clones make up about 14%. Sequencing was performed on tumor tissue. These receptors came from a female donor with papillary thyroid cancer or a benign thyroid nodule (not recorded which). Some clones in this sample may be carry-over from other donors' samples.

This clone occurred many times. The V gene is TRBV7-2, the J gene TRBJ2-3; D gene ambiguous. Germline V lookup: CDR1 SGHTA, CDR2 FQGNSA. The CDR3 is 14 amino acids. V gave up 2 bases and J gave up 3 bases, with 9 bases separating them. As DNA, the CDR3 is TGTGCCAGCAGCTTACTGGGTTCAACAGATACGCAGTATTTT. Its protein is CASSLLGSTDTQYF.

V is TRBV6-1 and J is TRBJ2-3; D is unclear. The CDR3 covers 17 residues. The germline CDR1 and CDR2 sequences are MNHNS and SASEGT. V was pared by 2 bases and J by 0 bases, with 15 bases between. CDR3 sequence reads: CASSEPPTGPSTDTQYF. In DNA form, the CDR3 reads TGTGCCAGCAGTGAACCGCCGACGGGTCCTAGCACAGATACGCAGTATTTT.

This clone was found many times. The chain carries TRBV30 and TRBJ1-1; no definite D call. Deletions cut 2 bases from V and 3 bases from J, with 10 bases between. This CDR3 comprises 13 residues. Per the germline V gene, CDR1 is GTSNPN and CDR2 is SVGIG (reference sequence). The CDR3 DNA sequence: TGTGCCTGGAGTATTCAACGGCACACTGAAGCTTTCTTT. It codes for CAWSIQRHTEAFF.

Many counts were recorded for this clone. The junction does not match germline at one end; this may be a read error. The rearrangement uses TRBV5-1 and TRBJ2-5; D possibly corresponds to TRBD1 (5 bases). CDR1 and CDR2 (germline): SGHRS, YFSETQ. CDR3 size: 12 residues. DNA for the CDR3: TGCGCCAGCAGCTTGTTAGGGGAAGAAGGAGAGTTC. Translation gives CASSLLGEEGEF.

CDR3 sequence: CASSLATSGRAGGETQYF. Here the CDR3 DNA reads TGTGCCAGCAGTTTAGCCACCAGCGGGAGGGCCGGGGGGGAGACCCAGTACTTC. The chain has TRBV12-3 or TRBV12-4 and TRBJ2-5; 10 nucleotides align to TRBD2. Trimming removed 0 bases from V and 5 bases from J; junction bases left unmatched: 12. This CDR3 has 18 residues.

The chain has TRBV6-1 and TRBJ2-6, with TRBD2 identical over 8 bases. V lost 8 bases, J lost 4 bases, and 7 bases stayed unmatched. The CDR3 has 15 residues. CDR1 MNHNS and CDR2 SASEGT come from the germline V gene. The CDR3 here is CASSRSSGGANVLTF. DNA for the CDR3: TGTGCCAGCTCCCGATCTAGCGGGGGGGCCAACGTCCTGACTTTC.

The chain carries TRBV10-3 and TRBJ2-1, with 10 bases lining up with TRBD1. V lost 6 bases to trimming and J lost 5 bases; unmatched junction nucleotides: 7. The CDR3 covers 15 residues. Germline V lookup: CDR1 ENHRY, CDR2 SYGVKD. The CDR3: CAISEAGTGDNEQFF. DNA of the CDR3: TGTGCCATCAGCGAGGCCGGGACAGGGGACAATGAGCAGTTCTTC.

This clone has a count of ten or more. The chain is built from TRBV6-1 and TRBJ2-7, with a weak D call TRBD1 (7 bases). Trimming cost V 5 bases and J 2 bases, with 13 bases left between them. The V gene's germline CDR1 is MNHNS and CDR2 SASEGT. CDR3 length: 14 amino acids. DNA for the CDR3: TGTGCCAGCAGTTCCGGAGGGACAGCCTACGAGCAGTACTTC. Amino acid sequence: CASSSGGTAYEQYF.

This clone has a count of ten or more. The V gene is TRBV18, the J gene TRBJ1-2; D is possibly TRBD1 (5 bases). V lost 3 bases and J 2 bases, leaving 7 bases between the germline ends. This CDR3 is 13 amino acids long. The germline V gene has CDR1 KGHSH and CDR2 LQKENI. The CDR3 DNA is TGTGCCAGCTCACCTGACAGCAACTATGGCTACACCTTC. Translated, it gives CASSPDSNYGYTF.

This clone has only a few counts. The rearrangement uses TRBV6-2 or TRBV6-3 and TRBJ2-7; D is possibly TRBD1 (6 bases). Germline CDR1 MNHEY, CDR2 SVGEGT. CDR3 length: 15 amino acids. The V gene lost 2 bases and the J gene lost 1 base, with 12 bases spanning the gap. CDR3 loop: CASSYGQGKSYEQYF. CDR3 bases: TGTGCCAGCAGTTACGGGCAGGGGAAGTCCTACGAGCAGTACTTC.

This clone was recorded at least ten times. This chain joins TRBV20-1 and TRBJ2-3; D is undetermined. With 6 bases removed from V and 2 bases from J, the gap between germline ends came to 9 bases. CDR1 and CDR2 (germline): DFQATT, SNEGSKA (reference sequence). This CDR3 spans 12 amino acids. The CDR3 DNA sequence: TGCAGTGCCCCGACGATCACAGATACGCAGTATTTT. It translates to CSAPTITDTQYF.

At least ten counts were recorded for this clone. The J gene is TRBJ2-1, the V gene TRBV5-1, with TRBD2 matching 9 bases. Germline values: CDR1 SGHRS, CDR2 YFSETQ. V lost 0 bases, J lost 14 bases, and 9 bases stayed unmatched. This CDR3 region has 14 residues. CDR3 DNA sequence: TGCGCCAGCAGCTTGGGAAGTCGCGGGGGGGGAAAGTTCTTC. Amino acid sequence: CASSLGSRGGGKFF. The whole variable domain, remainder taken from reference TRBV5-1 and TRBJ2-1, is KAGVTQTPRYLIKTRGQQVTLSCSPISGHRSVSWYQQTPGQGLQFLFEYFSETQRNKGNFPGRFSGRQFSNSRSEMNVSTLELGDSALYLCASSLGSRGGGKFFGPGTRLTVL.

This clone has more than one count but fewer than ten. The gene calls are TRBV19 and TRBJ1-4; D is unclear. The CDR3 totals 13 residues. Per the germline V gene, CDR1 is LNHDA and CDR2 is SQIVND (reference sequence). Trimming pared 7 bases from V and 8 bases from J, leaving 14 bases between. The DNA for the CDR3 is TGTGCCAGTATCCCCCCGGAAGGGGAAAAACTGTTTTTT. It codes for CASIPPEGEKLFF.

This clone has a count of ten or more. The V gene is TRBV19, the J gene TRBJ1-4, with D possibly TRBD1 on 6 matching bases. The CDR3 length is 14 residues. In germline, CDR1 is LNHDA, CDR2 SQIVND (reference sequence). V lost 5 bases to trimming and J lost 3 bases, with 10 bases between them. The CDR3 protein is CASSQGRSNEKLFF. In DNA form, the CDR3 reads TGTGCCAGTAGTCAGGGGAGGTCTAATGAAAAACTGTTTTTT. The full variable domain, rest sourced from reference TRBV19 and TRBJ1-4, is DGGITQSPKYLFRKEGQNVTLSCEQNLNHDAMYWYRQDPGQGLRLIYYSQIVNDFQKGDIAEGYSVSREKKESFPLTVTSAQKNPTAFYLCASSQGRSNEKLFFGSGTQLSVL.